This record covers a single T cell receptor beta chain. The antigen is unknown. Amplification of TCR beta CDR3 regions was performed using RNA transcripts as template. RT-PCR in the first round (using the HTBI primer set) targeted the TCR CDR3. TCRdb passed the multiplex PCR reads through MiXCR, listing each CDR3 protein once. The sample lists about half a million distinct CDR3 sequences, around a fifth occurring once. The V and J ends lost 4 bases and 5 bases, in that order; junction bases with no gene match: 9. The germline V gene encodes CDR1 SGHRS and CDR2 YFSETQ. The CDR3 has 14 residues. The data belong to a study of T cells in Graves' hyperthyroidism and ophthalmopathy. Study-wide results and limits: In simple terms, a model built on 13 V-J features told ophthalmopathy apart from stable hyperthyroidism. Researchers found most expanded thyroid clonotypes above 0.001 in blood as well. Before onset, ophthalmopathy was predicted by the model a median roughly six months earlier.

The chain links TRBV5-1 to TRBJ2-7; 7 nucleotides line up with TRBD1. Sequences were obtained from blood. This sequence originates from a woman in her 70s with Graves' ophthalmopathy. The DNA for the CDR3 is TGCGCCAGCAGCCACAGGGGCCCTCTCGACGAGCAGTACTTC. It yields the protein CASSHRGPLDEQYF.